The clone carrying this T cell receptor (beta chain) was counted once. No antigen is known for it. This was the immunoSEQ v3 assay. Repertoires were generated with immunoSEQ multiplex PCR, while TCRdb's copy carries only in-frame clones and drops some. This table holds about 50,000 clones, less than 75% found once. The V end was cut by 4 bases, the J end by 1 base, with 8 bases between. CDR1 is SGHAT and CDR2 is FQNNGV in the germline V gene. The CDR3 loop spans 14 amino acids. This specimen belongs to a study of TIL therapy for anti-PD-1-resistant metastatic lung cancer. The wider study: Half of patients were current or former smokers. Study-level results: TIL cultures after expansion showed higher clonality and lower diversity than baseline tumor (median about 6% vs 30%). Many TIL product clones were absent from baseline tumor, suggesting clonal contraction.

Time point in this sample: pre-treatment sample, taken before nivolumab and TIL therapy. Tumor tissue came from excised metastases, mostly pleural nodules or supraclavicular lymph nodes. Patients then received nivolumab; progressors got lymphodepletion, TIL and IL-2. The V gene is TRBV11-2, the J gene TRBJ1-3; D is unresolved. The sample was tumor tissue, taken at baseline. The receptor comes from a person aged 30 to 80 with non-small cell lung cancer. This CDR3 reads CASSSGRSGNTIYF. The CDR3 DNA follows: TGTGCCAGCAGCTCTGGGAGGTCTGGAAACACCATATATTTT.